The T cell receptor beta chain under discussion was sequenced for a study of blood T cell repertoires in COVID-19. The length of the CDR3 is 14 residues. The germline CDR1 and CDR2 sequences are SNHLY and FYNNEI. V was pared by 6 bases and J by 6 bases, with 6 bases of the junction left unmatched. Some clones are missing from TCRdb's copy, which holds only in-frame ones; the method was immunoSEQ multiplex PCR. The data show around 83,000 clones, more than 85% seen once. Material for sequencing was peripheral blood. The rearrangement uses TRBV2 and TRBJ1-5; 9 nucleotides line up with TRBD1. The origin of this receptor is a man in his 70s with active or convalescent COVID-19. The CDR3, as DNA: TGTGCCAGCAGATACACAGGGGGCGGTCAGCCCCAGCATTTT. Protein sequence: CASRYTGGGQPQHF.